Reported below is one T cell receptor beta chain. This sample was taken from a study of blood T cell repertoires in COVID-19. The study assigned cohorts using participant-reported clinical history. Authors' analysis steps: Counts of nucleated cells, estimated from reference gene primer amplification, were obtained. Here immunoSEQ multiplex PCR was the method, and the copy in TCRdb shows in-frame clones only, minus some. Clone size and the V and J calls come from that table; the DNA yielded D and trimming. The sample lists 220,000 or so clones, 88% occurring once. With V trimmed by 0 bases and J by 5 bases, 7 bases remained unmatched. This CDR3 contains 17 residues. Germline V gene data show CDR1 as SGHRS and CDR2 as YFSETQ.

Sequencing used PBMCs or T cells enriched from blood (not recorded which). The TCR was taken from a woman between 45 and 60 years old with acute COVID-19. The V call is TRBV5-1, the J call TRBJ2-1, with 11 positions matching TRBD2. The CDR3 sequence is CASSLGQTGLADNEQFF. In nucleotides, the CDR3 is TGCGCCAGCAGCTTGGGACAGACGGGACTAGCGGACAATGAGCAGTTCTTC.